Included here is one T cell receptor beta chain sequence, with context. Germline values: CDR1 SGHTA, CDR2 FQGNSA. CDR3 size: 16 residues. V was pared by 1 base and J by 4 bases, with 16 bases between. The record originates from a study of patients and donors after allogeneic stem cell transplantation. Each CDR3 protein is one row after TCRdb ran MiXCR on the RT-PCR reads. The table shows 190,000 or so distinct CDR3 sequences, with more than 35% occurring only once. This sequence joins TRBV7-2 and TRBJ1-1; a weak D match, TRBD1 (6 bases). Sequences were obtained from blood, either unsorted or a sorted T cell fraction (not recorded which). This receptor was identified in a human donor who was either an allogeneic HSCT recipient or a stem cell or donor lymphocyte infusion donor (not recorded which). It is not recorded whose cells these are; they may come from a transplant donor. As DNA, the CDR3 is TGTGCCAGCAGCTTAGGAGGGCAGGGGATGGGCACTGAAGCTTTCTTT. It is translated as CASSLGGQGMGTEAFF.